A single sample is the source of the 28 T cell receptor beta chains below, sequenced in a study of coeliac disease (dated by TCRdb to the early 2020s). The library was obtained by the immunoSEQ multiplex PCR assay. Not all clones reach the TCRdb copy of this immuneACCESS table, which keeps in-frame sequences only. Checked studies attribute under half of the gap to unresolved V genes and leave the rest unexplained. This sample has fewer than 9,500 clones in its table, and about 61% of those were observed once. The ten largest clones take up 20% of the sample. The material sequenced was lamina propria lymphocytes from the gut. What the cell subset or site label conveys for this sample: lamina propria cell (LPC) fraction of small intestinal biopsy. Receptors were obtained from a woman between 55 and 75 years old with celiac disease.

The J gene is TRBJ1-1, the V gene TRBV30, with D maybe TRBD1 (5 bases). Trimming took 0 bases from V and 5 from J, leaving 16 bases between them. In germline, CDR1 is GTSNPN, CDR2 SVGIG (reference sequence). CDR3 length equals 15 residues. This CDR3 is CAWSVLWQGKTEAFF. For the CDR3, the DNA is TGTGCCTGGAGTGTACTTTGGCAGGGCAAAACTGAAGCTTTCTTT.

The V call is TRBV5-4, the J call TRBJ2-3; the match to TRBD1 covers 9 bases. Germline V gene data show CDR1 as SGHNT and CDR2 as YYREEE (reference sequence). The CDR3 spans 15 residues. V lost 1 base to trimming and J lost 4 bases; unmatched junction nucleotides: 4. The CDR3 loop is CASSLRGTGSDTQYF. In DNA, the CDR3 is TGTGCCAGCAGCTTGAGGGGGACAGGGTCAGATACGCAGTATTTT.

This clone was found a few times. The chain combines TRBV7-7 with TRBJ2-3; the D gene is possibly TRBD1 (6 bases). The CDR3 spans 14 residues. The V gene lost 1 base and the J gene lost 2 bases, with 7 bases spanning the gap. The germline V gene has CDR1 SSHAT and CDR2 FNYEAQ (reference sequence). CDR3 in DNA: TGTGCCAGCAGCTTAGGGACAGCCACAGATACGCAGTATTTT. Protein sequence: CASSLGTATDTQYF.

The chain recombines TRBV10-3 with TRBJ2-6; the match to TRBD1 covers 10 bases. Trimming cost V 8 bases and J 0 bases; bases outside gene matches: 1. The germline V gene has CDR1 ENHRY and CDR2 SYGVKD. The CDR3 length is 15 residues. CDR3 nucleotides: TGTGCCATCGGGACAGGGGTCTCTGGGGCCAACGTCCTGACTTTC. Translating it yields CAIGTGVSGANVLTF.

V gene TRBV6-1 combines with J gene TRBJ2-1, with D possibly being TRBD1 (5 bases). V was trimmed by 3 bases and J by 5 bases, leaving 17 bases between them. Looked up from germline, CDR1 is MNHNS and CDR2 is SASEGT. This CDR3 region has 16 residues. CDR3 region: CASSEGPKGSNNEQFF. DNA for the CDR3: TGTGCCAGCAGTGAGGGGCCTAAGGGTTCTAACAATGAGCAGTTCTTC.

The rearrangement uses TRBV7-2 and TRBJ2-1, with D possibly matching TRBD1 (5 bases). This CDR3 spans 12 amino acids. The germline V and J ends were trimmed by 5 bases and 7 bases, with 9 bases remaining between them. Germline V gene sequence: CDR1 SGHTA, CDR2 FQGNSA. The CDR3 reads CASSRQMNEQFF. CDR3 DNA sequence: TGTGCCAGCAGCCGACAGATGAATGAGCAGTTCTTC.

J is TRBJ2-7 and V is TRBV11-2, with TRBD1 matching over 7 bases. The CDR3 extends over 14 amino acids. The junction had 8 bases not matched to a gene; V was cut back by 5 bases and J by 4 bases. Germline CDR1 and CDR2: SGHAT and FQNNGV. CDR3 sequence: CASSLGTALYEQYF. CDR3 in DNA: TGTGCCAGCAGCCTCGGGACAGCTTTATACGAGCAGTACTTC.

This clone was counted between two and nine times. The chain has TRBV5-1 and TRBJ2-7; D might be TRBD1 (6 bases). The CDR3 runs 15 residues. The germline V gene encodes CDR1 SGHRS and CDR2 YFSETQ. Trimming took off 4 bases at V and 0 bases at J, with 14 bases between the two ends. The CDR3 nucleotides read TGCGCCAGCAGCCCGGAGGTGGGGGCCTCCTACGAGCAGTACTTC. It encodes CASSPEVGASYEQYF. Together with reference TRBV5-1 and TRBJ2-7, the CDR3 gives the full variable domain: KAGVTQTPRYLIKTRGQQVTLSCSPISGHRSVSWYQQTPGQGLQFLFEYFSETQRNKGNFPGRFSGRQFSNSRSEMNVSTLELGDSALYLCASSPEVGASYEQYFGPGTRLTVT.

The V call is TRBV11-2, the J call TRBJ2-1; the match to TRBD2 covers 7 bases. Germline V lookup: CDR1 SGHAT, CDR2 FQNNGV. The ends lost 2 bases at V and 8 bases at J; junction bases unmatched: 6. This CDR3 spans 14 amino acids. CDR3 in DNA: TGTGCCAGCAGCTTAAAGGTGGGGGGGGATGAGCAGTTCTTC. Amino acid sequence: CASSLKVGGDEQFF.

This clone is a singleton in its sample. V gene TRBV18 combines with J gene TRBJ2-1, with 9 positions matching TRBD1. Germline CDR1 reads KGHSH; CDR2 reads LQKENI. The CDR3 is 14 residues long. The ends lost 3 bases at V and 7 bases at J; junction bases unmatched: 4. The CDR3, as DNA: TGTGCCAGCTCACCCTCCGGGACAGGGAATGAGCAGTTCTTC. Translation gives CASSPSGTGNEQFF.

The genes are TRBV18 and TRBJ1-5; D is unclear. V was shortened by 2 bases and J by 4 bases, with 12 bases between the two germline ends. The CDR3 length is 15 residues. The germline V gene encodes CDR1 KGHSH and CDR2 LQKENI. CDR3 region: CASSPDGTGNQPQHF. CDR3 coding DNA: TGTGCCAGCTCACCAGACGGTACGGGGAATCAGCCCCAGCATTTT.

The V gene is TRBV5-5, the J gene TRBJ1-2; 7 nucleotides line up with TRBD1. The germline V gene has CDR1 SGHKS and CDR2 YYEKEE (reference sequence). The CDR3 is 13 amino acids. The V and J ends lost 3 bases and 4 bases, in that order; junction bases with no gene match: 3. The CDR3 is CASSWGDSYGYTF. CDR3 bases: TGTGCCAGCAGCTGGGGGGACAGCTATGGCTACACCTTC.

The count of this clone is one. The J gene is TRBJ1-5, the V gene TRBV7-8; no clear D gene. Trimming shortened V by 5 bases and J by 4 bases, and 15 bases separated the two germline ends. The CDR3 is 15 amino acids. In germline, CDR1 is SGHVS, CDR2 FQNEAQ. CDR3 DNA: TGTGCCAGCAGCACCCGCCGGGTCTTAAATCAGCCCCAGCATTTT. Translating it yields CASSTRRVLNQPQHF.

The J gene is TRBJ2-5, the V gene TRBV4-1, with 7 bases that match TRBD1. The DNA end is more similar to TRBJ2-7, so the J call may be wrong. This CDR3 is 13 amino acids long. CDR1 is MGHRA and CDR2 is YSYEKL in the germline V gene. The CDR3 loop is CASSQNRGYEQYF. In DNA form, the CDR3 reads TGCGCCAGCAGCCAGAACAGGGGTTACGAGCAGTACTTC.

This sequence joins TRBV18 and TRBJ1-2; 9 bases align to TRBD1. This CDR3 comprises 13 residues. Germline V lookup: CDR1 KGHSH, CDR2 LQKENI. Germline trimming cut 6 bases from V and 4 bases from J; bases unmatched to any gene: 3. The CDR3 loop reads CASSDRGGYGYTF. CDR3 sequence (DNA): TGTGCCAGCTCGGACAGGGGCGGCTATGGCTACACCTTC.

This clone came up a few times. The gene calls are TRBV6-1 and TRBJ2-7; no firm D call. This CDR3 comprises 12 residues. Germline V gives CDR1 MNHNS, CDR2 SASEGT. Trimming removed 3 bases at V and 5 bases at J, with 8 bases between. The CDR3 DNA reads as TGTGCCAGCAGTGATCTGTTCGACGAGCAGTACTTC. It yields the protein CASSDLFDEQYF.

The chain employs TRBV6-4 and TRBJ1-2; 10 bases fit TRBD1. The trim removed 5 bases at V and 4 bases at J, leaving 7 bases unmatched. The CDR3 covers 15 residues. The germline V gene has CDR1 MRHNA and CDR2 SNTAGT. CDR3 region: CASSYRGQGTYGYTF. CDR3 nucleotide sequence: TGTGCCAGCAGTTACCGGGGACAGGGGACCTATGGCTACACCTTC.

This clone was seen just once. The genes are TRBV30 and TRBJ2-5; no reliable D call. The V end lost 3 bases, the J end lost 4 bases, and 24 bases lay between the germline ends. This CDR3 has 17 amino acids. Germline V gives CDR1 GTSNPN, CDR2 SVGIG (reference sequence). The CDR3 protein is CAWRPGANPNRPETQYF. The CDR3 nucleotides read TGTGCCTGGAGGCCCGGTGCTAATCCGAACCGTCCAGAGACCCAGTACTTC.

The chain recombines TRBV5-1 with TRBJ2-1; TRBD1 agrees at 9 bases. Looked up from germline, CDR1 is SGHRS and CDR2 is YFSETQ. V dropped 5 bases and J dropped 0; count of bases not matched to a gene: 6. The CDR3 totals 16 residues. The CDR3 region has the DNA TGCGCCAGCAGGAGGACAGGGGCCTCCTCCTACAATGAGCAGTTCTTC. As protein: CASRRTGASSYNEQFF. Filled out from reference TRBV5-1 and TRBJ2-1, the complete variable domain reads KAGVTQTPRYLIKTRGQQVTLSCSPISGHRSVSWYQQTPGQGLQFLFEYFSETQRNKGNFPGRFSGRQFSNSRSEMNVSTLELGDSALYLCASRRTGASSYNEQFFGPGTRLTVL.

This chain links TRBV19 with TRBJ2-7, with D perhaps TRBD1 (6 bases). CDR3 length: 16 residues. The V gene lost 8 bases and the J gene lost 2 bases, with 22 bases spanning the gap. Looked up from germline, CDR1 is LNHDA and CDR2 is SQIVND (reference sequence). The CDR3 region has the DNA TGTGCCAGTTCACTGGGACACGGACGGCTCCCCTACGAGCAGTACTTC. Its translation: CASSLGHGRLPYEQYF.

The chain couples TRBV29-1 to TRBJ2-1; no definite D call. Trimming took 3 bases from V and 9 from J, leaving 6 bases between them. Germline lookup yields CDR1 SQVTM and CDR2 ANQGSEA. The CDR3 is 10 residues long. Here the CDR3 DNA reads TGCAGCGTTGACCCCGGTGAGCAGTTCTTC. It is translated as CSVDPGEQFF.

This chain connects TRBV4-1 to TRBJ1-2; 7 nucleotides align to TRBD1. Per the germline V gene, CDR1 is MGHRA and CDR2 is YSYEKL. V trimming: 1 base; J trimming: 4 bases; junction bases outside the gene matches: 6. The length of the CDR3 is 15 residues. The CDR3 here is CASSQGQGLGYGYTF. The CDR3 DNA sequence: TGCGCCAGCAGCCAAGGACAGGGTTTAGGCTATGGCTACACCTTC.

V is TRBV19 and J is TRBJ1-5; TRBD1 matches at 7 bases. CDR3 length: 14 residues. Per the germline V gene, CDR1 is LNHDA and CDR2 is SQIVND (reference sequence). Trimming at V came to 5 bases and at J to 5 bases, leaving 6 bases not matched to a gene. CDR3 sequence: CASSPTGVDQPQHF. In nucleotides, the CDR3 is TGTGCCAGTAGTCCTACAGGGGTGGATCAGCCCCAGCATTTT.

J is TRBJ1-3 and V is TRBV19; D is perhaps TRBD1 (6 bases). The germline V and J ends were trimmed by 6 bases and 2 bases, with 14 bases remaining between them. Germline CDR1 reads LNHDA; CDR2 reads SQIVND (reference sequence). CDR3 size: 15 residues. Here the CDR3 DNA reads TGTGCCAGTAGAGCCGGGACAAACCCTGGAAACACCATATATTTT. This codes for CASRAGTNPGNTIYF.

CDR3 region: CASSGGENTEAFF. For the CDR3, the DNA is TGTGCCAGCAGCGGAGGTGAGAACACTGAAGCTTTCTTT. The rearrangement links TRBV6-6 to TRBJ1-1, with D unresolved. Between the trimmed V and J ends, which lost 6 bases and 1 base, there was a span of 9 bases. Germline assignment: CDR1 MNHNY and CDR2 SVGAGI (reference sequence). This CDR3 spans 13 amino acids.

This chain connects TRBV4-3 to TRBJ1-1; a possible D gene is TRBD1 (6 bases). Germline V CDR1 and CDR2: LGHNA, YSLEER. V lost 4 bases, J lost 4 bases, and 10 bases lay in between. The CDR3 extends over 13 amino acids. CDR3 bases: TGCGCCAGCAGCCTCACAGGGTTCACTGAAGCTTTCTTT. It is translated as CASSLTGFTEAFF.

The chain employs TRBV25-1 and TRBJ1-1, with D uncertain. The germline V gene has CDR1 MGHDK and CDR2 SYGVNS. Trimming removed 2 bases from V and 8 bases from J, with 12 bases in between. CDR3 length: 13 residues. CDR3 in amino acids: CASSEGKTGEAFF. In nucleotides, the CDR3 is TGTGCCAGCAGTGAAGGGAAGACGGGGGAAGCTTTCTTT.

The CDR3, as DNA: TGTGCCAGCACCCCCGGCCCGCGGATAGGGGTATGGGAGACCCAGTACTTC. Encoded protein: CASTPGPRIGVWETQYF. The gene calls are TRBV21-1 and TRBJ2-5; TRBD1 was called by the table and not checked on the DNA. TRBV21-1 is termed a pseudogene. CDR3 length: 17 amino acids.